This TCR beta chain originates from a study of cytomegalovirus exposure and HLA in healthy donors. Profiled with immunoSEQ multiplex PCR; TCRdb holds only in-frame clones, not every one. The table has approximately 260,000 clones, around 85% seen once; the top ten hold roughly 0.99%. Worth noting for this clone: What it recognizes is unknown.

Study-wide results and limits: Reports showed the classifier diagnosing cytomegalovirus status with high specificity and sensitivity.

This CDR3 comprises 14 residues. In germline, CDR1 is LNHDA, CDR2 SQIVND (reference sequence). The V and J ends lost 5 bases and 4 bases, in that order; junction bases with no gene match: 7. The chain uses TRBV19 and TRBJ1-2; 7 positions match TRBD1. This receptor was identified in a woman between 18 and 30 years old in good health and CMV-seronegative. Sequenced sample: PBMCs. This chain's CDR3 is CASSFSQGTYGYTF. For the CDR3, the DNA is TGTGCCAGTAGTTTCTCACAGGGGACCTATGGCTACACCTTC.